Below, 22 T cell receptor beta chains from the same sample are listed, as sequenced in a study of response to subunit inactivated influenza vaccine (dated by TCRdb to the late 2010s). Library construction relied on RT-PCR. The reads were generated on an Illumina HiSeq 2500. TCRdb reworked the public reads: Q25 trimming with fastp, MiXCR clone assembly, productive beta chains retained. When rows share a CDR3 protein, they turn into one entry using the most common DNA and genes. Across this sample there are under 550,000 distinct CDR3 sequences, with 7.6% seen only once. The top ten clonotypes cover roughly 13% of the sample. The sample consisted of PBMCs from blood, taken less than 30 months after vaccination. The receptor source for this set is a man between 50 and 75 years old who received an inactivated influenza vaccine. Donor details come from another sample of the same person, matched by shared clones.

This clonotype was found a few times. The chain joins TRBV3-1 to TRBJ2-4; TRBD1 is a possible D gene (5 bases). The CDR3 has 15 residues. V lost 0 bases and J 1 base, leaving 7 bases between the germline ends. Germline CDR1 and CDR2: LGHDT and YNNKEL (reference sequence). Written as DNA, the CDR3 is TGTGCCAGCAGCCAAGATGCAGGGGCCAAAAACATTCAGTACTTC. This codes for CASSQDAGAKNIQYF. Based on the CDR3 plus reference TRBV3-1 and TRBJ2-4, the full variable domain is DTAVSQTPKYLVTQMGNDKSIKCEQNLGHDTMYWYKQDSKKFLKIMFSYNNKELIINETVPNRFSPKSPDKAHLNLHINSLELGDSAVYFCASSQDAGAKNIQYFGAGTRLSVL.

Many counts were recorded for this clonotype. V gene TRBV7-2 combines with J gene TRBJ2-1, with 9 bases that match TRBD1. The J segment lost 5 bases and the V segment lost 5 bases, leaving 7 bases of the junction unmatched. The CDR3 is 15 residues long. The germline V gene encodes CDR1 SGHTA and CDR2 FQGNSA. In DNA form, the CDR3 reads TGTGCCAGCAGCCCCCCCGGGACAGGGCACAATGAGCAGTTCTTC. Protein: CASSPPGTGHNEQFF.

This clonotype was detected many times. The chain couples TRBV5-5 to TRBJ1-1; D remains unclear. Germline CDR1 is SGHKS and CDR2 is YYEKEE (reference sequence). This CDR3 region has 12 residues. Trimming left V 2 bases short and J 5 bases short, with 7 bases between. The CDR3, as DNA: TGTGCCAGCAGCTTCGGACGGACTGAAGCTTTCTTT. The encoded protein is CASSFGRTEAFF.

This clonotype appeared many times. This chain connects TRBV4-2 to TRBJ2-5, with D uncertain. V was trimmed by 0 bases and J by 3 bases, leaving 5 bases between them. This CDR3 comprises 13 residues. In germline, CDR1 is LGHNA, CDR2 YNFKEQ. The DNA for the CDR3 is TGTGCCAGCAGCCAAGATCCCGAAGAGACCCAGTACTTC. Its protein is CASSQDPEETQYF.

This clonotype was seen only a few times. The V gene is TRBV7-8, the J gene TRBJ2-7; TRBD1 agrees at 7 bases. This CDR3 spans 16 amino acids. After removal of 5 bases from V and 2 bases from J, the junction contained 12 bases not matched to a gene. Germline CDR1 SGHVS, CDR2 FQNEAQ. CDR3 protein: CASSVRQGTTTYEQYF. For the CDR3, the DNA is TGTGCCAGCAGCGTCCGACAGGGAACCACTACCTACGAGCAGTACTTC. Looking up the rest from reference TRBV7-8 and TRBJ2-7 gives the full variable domain: GAGVSQSPRYKVAKRGQDVALRCDPISGHVSLFWYQQALGQGPEFLTYFQNEAQLDKSGLPSDRFFAERPEGSVSTLKIQRTQQEDSAVYLCASSVRQGTTTYEQYFGPGTRLTVT.

This clonotype has ten or more counts. The rearrangement joins TRBV11-3 to TRBJ2-1; possible D gene TRBD1, 5 bases. This CDR3 has 12 residues. The V and J ends lost 3 bases and 10 bases respectively, with 10 bases between them. Germline V gene data show CDR1 as SGHNT and CDR2 as YENEEA. The CDR3 here is CASSFGYREQFF. The CDR3 DNA reads TGTGCCAGCAGCTTCGGCTACAGGGAGCAGTTCTTC.

This clonotype was counted only a few times. The gene calls are TRBV20-1 and TRBJ1-5, with D tentatively TRBD1 (5 bases). The germline V and J ends were trimmed by 1 base and 2 bases, with 9 bases remaining between them. The CDR3 runs to 14 residues. Germline assignment: CDR1 DFQATT and CDR2 SNEGSKA (reference sequence). CDR3 protein: CSARGGVGNQPQHF. Here the CDR3 DNA reads TGCAGTGCTAGAGGAGGGGTTGGCAATCAGCCCCAGCATTTT.

This clonotype was picked up many times. The chain joins TRBV6-5 to TRBJ2-1, with D unclear. V lost 8 bases, J lost 4 bases, and 9 bases lay in between. From germline, CDR1 is MNHEY and CDR2 SVGAGI. The CDR3 is 12 amino acids. The CDR3 DNA is TGTGCCAGCGGAAGGGCTTACAATGAGCAGTTCTTC. Its protein is CASGRAYNEQFF.

This clonotype has more than one count but fewer than ten. Here the CDR3 reads CASSISARATGANVLTF. DNA for the CDR3: TGTGCCAGCAGTATTTCTGCCAGGGCCACTGGGGCCAACGTCCTGACTTTC. This chain uses TRBV6-1 with TRBJ2-6; weak D call: TRBD1 (5 bases). Trimming stripped 5 bases from V and 2 bases from J, with 16 bases between. This CDR3 spans 17 amino acids. CDR1 and CDR2 (germline): MNHNS, SASEGT.

This clonotype showed up many times. The chain is built from TRBV27 and TRBJ1-2; 10 bases align to TRBD1. Germline-derived CDR1 and CDR2 are MNHEY and SMNVEV (reference sequence). Trimming cost V 5 bases and J 8 bases; bases outside gene matches: 14. CDR3 size: 16 residues. CDR3 sequence reads: CASSPIGQGVIRGYTF. Here the CDR3 DNA reads TGTGCCAGCAGTCCCATCGGACAGGGGGTGATTCGAGGCTACACCTTC.

A few counts support this clonotype. The V and J genes are TRBV4-2 and TRBJ1-1; D possibly corresponds to TRBD1 (6 bases). This CDR3 region has 15 residues. V was pared by 0 bases and J by 4 bases, with 12 bases between. Germline lookup yields CDR1 LGHNA and CDR2 YNFKEQ. CDR3 sequence: CASSQDPQGITEAFF. The CDR3 DNA reads TGTGCCAGCAGCCAAGATCCCCAGGGGATCACTGAAGCTTTCTTT.

This clonotype appeared many times. The chain combines TRBV7-2 with TRBJ1-5, with 10 bases aligning to TRBD1. The CDR3 is 15 residues long. Unmatched junction bases numbered 3, after V lost 3 bases and J lost 4 bases. Germline assignment: CDR1 SGHTA and CDR2 FQGNSA. CDR3 sequence: CASSFGTGANQPQHF. Here the CDR3 DNA reads TGTGCCAGCAGCTTTGGGACAGGGGCAAATCAGCCCCAGCATTTT.

The chain carries TRBV7-9 and TRBJ2-1; 7 bases fit TRBD1. The length of the CDR3 is 16 residues. Germline V gene sequence: CDR1 SEHNR, CDR2 FQNEAQ (reference sequence). Trimming took 5 bases from V and 2 from J; bases not matched to a gene: 9. The chain's CDR3 is CASSQILQGPYNEQFF. For the CDR3, the DNA is TGTGCCAGCAGCCAAATACTACAGGGGCCCTACAATGAGCAGTTCTTC.

J is TRBJ2-1 and V is TRBV6-5; 11 bases agree with TRBD2. The CDR3 covers 16 residues. Per the germline V gene, CDR1 is MNHEY and CDR2 is SVGAGI. The trim removed 4 bases at V and 2 bases at J, leaving 4 bases unmatched. CDR3 loop: CASSSPTSGAYNEQFF. The CDR3 DNA sequence: TGTGCCAGCAGTTCCCCGACTAGCGGGGCCTACAATGAGCAGTTCTTC.

This clonotype has just a few counts. J is TRBJ2-7 and V is TRBV9; no reliable D call. With 4 bases removed from V and 6 bases from J, the gap between germline ends came to 14 bases. Germline V gene data show CDR1 as SGDLS and CDR2 as YYNGEE. The CDR3 length is 13 residues. The CDR3 DNA is TGTGCCAGCAGCCCTCAGACCAAAGCCGAGCAGTACTTC. It codes for CASSPQTKAEQYF. Based on the CDR3 plus reference TRBV9 and TRBJ2-7, the full variable domain is DSGVTQTPKHLITATGQRVTLRCSPRSGDLSVYWYQQSLDQGLQFLIQYYNGEERAKGNILERFSAQQFPDLHSELNLSSLELGDSALYFCASSPQTKAEQYFGPGTRLTVT.

This chain connects TRBV20-1 to TRBJ2-1; a possible D gene is TRBD2 (5 bases). Trimming left V 6 bases short and J 4 bases short, with 19 bases between. CDR1 and CDR2 from the germline V gene are DFQATT and SNEGSKA (reference sequence). The CDR3 contains 15 residues. DNA of the CDR3: TGCAGTGCCAAGACTACAGCGTCGGTGTACAATGAGCAGTTCTTC. Protein: CSAKTTASVYNEQFF.

This clonotype was recorded at least ten times. V usage is TRBV12-3 or TRBV12-4 and J usage is TRBJ2-2; TRBD2 matches at 7 bases. J was trimmed by 1 base and V by 5 bases; bases with no gene match: 7. CDR3 length: 16 residues. The CDR3 protein is CASSPRDYLNTGELFF. Here the CDR3 DNA reads TGTGCCAGCAGTCCCCGGGACTACCTGAACACCGGGGAGCTGTTTTTT.

The rearrangement joins TRBV10-3 to TRBJ2-3; D is perhaps TRBD1 or TRBD2 (6 bases each). V was shortened by 9 bases and J by 0 bases, with 16 bases between the two germline ends. Per germline, CDR1 ENHRY and CDR2 SYGVKD. This CDR3 spans 15 amino acids. CDR3 sequence: CAIRGDRGSTDTQYF. CDR3 DNA: TGTGCCATTAGGGGGGATAGGGGTAGCACAGATACGCAGTATTTT.

This chain uses TRBV7-9 with TRBJ2-7; D not resolved. Germline V lookup: CDR1 SEHNR, CDR2 FQNEAQ (reference sequence). CDR3 length: 13 amino acids. CDR3 coding DNA: TGTGCTTCGAATCCTGCTTCATCCTACGAGCAGTACTTC. This sequence encodes CASNPASSYEQYF.

A few counts support this clonotype. The gene calls are TRBV20-1 and TRBJ2-7; 11 positions agree with TRBD1. CDR1 DFQATT and CDR2 SNEGSKA come from the germline V gene (reference sequence). The V gene end was trimmed by 1 base and the J gene end by 3 bases; junction bases not matched to a gene: 2. This CDR3 is 14 amino acids long. In DNA form, the CDR3 reads TGCAGTGCTAGAGGGACAGGGGGCATCTACGAGCAGTACTTC. Encoded protein: CSARGTGGIYEQYF.

In its sample, this clonotype was seen many times. CDR3 sequence: CASSIGSLNSPLHF. The CDR3 nucleotides read TGCGCCAGCAGCATAGGGTCATTAAATTCACCCCTCCACTTT. The V gene is TRBV5-1, the J gene TRBJ1-6; D remains unclear. V gave up 4 bases and J gave up 7 bases, with 12 bases separating them. Germline-derived CDR1 and CDR2 are SGHRS and YFSETQ. The CDR3 consists of 14 residues.

The sample holds many counts of this clonotype. V and J are TRBV2 and TRBJ2-3; 10 nucleotides agree with TRBD2. Germline V gene lookup returns CDR1 SNHLY and CDR2 FYNNEI. Unmatched junction bases numbered 10, after V lost 7 bases and J lost 3 bases. The CDR3 consists of 16 residues. The chain's CDR3 is CASTLRASGRTDTQYF. The CDR3 DNA is TGTGCCAGCACCCTGCGGGCTAGCGGGAGAACAGATACGCAGTATTTT.